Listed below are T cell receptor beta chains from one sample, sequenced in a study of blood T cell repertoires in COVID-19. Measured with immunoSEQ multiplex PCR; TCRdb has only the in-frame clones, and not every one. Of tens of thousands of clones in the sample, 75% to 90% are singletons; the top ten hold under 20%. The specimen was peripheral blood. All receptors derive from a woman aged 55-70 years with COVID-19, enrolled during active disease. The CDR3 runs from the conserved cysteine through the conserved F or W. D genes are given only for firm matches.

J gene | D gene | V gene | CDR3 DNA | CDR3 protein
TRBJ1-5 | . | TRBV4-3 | TGCGCCAGCAGCCAAGATCAGGGCGCGACGCCCCAGCATTTT | CASSQDQGATPQHF
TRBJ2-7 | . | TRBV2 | TGTGCCAGTAGGGTTAGCGGAGTGTACTACGAGCAGTACTTC | CASRVSGVYYEQYF
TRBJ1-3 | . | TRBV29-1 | TGCAGCGGTAGGGCGGGCGCGGGAAACACCATATATTTT | CSGRAGAGNTIYF
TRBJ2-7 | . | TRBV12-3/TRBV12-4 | TGTGCCAGCAGTTTAGTGGATTACCACCCCAGCGACTTC | CASSLVDYHPSDF
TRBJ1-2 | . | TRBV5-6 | TGTGCCAGTCAACTCGGACACACCTATGGCTACACCTTC | CASQLGHTYGYTF
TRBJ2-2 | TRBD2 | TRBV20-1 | TGCAGTGCTAGTCCCTACCCTAGCGGGAGGGATGTCGGGGAGCTGTTTTTT | CSASPYPSGRDVGELFF
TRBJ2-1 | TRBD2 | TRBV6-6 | TGTGCCAGCAGTCACGGACTAGCGGGAGGTTACTACAATGAGCAGTTCTTC | CASSHGLAGGYYNEQFF
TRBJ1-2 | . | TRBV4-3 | TGCGCCAGCAGCCAAGCAGACAGAATCTATGGCTACACCTTC | CASSQADRIYGYTF
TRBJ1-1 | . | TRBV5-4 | TGTGCCAGCAGCTCGCACAAGGGGGAGCAAGCTTTCTTT | CASSSHKGEQAFF
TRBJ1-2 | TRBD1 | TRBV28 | TGTGCCAGCAGTTCAACCCTTCTTGACAGGGCCGGCGGCTACACCTTC | CASSSTLLDRAGGYTF
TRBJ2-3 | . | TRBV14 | TGTGCCAGCAGCCCCTCTGGCGGTCGCGCAGATACGCAGTATTTT | CASSPSGGRADTQYF
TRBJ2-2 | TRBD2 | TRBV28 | TGTGCCAGCAGCCCCTGGACTAGCGGGAGGGCCGCCGGGGAGCTGTTTTTT | CASSPWTSGRAAGELFF
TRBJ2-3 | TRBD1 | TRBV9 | TGTGCCAGCAGCGCGGCGGGACAGGAGGCAGATACGCAGTATTTT | CASSAAGQEADTQYF
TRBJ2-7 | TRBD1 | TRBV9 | TGTGCCAGCAGCGTAGATGGGACAGGGCAGGGCGAGCAGTACTTC | CASSVDGTGQGEQYF
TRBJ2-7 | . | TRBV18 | TGTGCCAGCTCACCAGAGTCCTACGAGCAGTACTTC | CASSPESYEQYF